The following is a T cell receptor beta chain sequence with its context. The entry originates in a study of long-term antiretroviral therapy in people with HIV. On the study more broadly: Samples collected earliest predate the 2015 immediate-ART recommendation by about a decade.

The germline CDR1 and CDR2 sequences are SQVTM and ANQGSEA. V gave up 2 bases and J gave up 3 bases, with 10 bases separating them. The CDR3 runs 13 residues. immunoSEQ v3.0 was run at survey level. Repertoires were generated with immunoSEQ multiplex PCR, while TCRdb's copy carries only in-frame clones and drops some. Among tens of thousands of clones listed, roughly four fifths were seen once. Donors needed at least one pre-ART PBMC sample plus at least two post-ART samples. People in the study who had HIV all got their treatment in the United States. In each sample, 1-10 million cryopreserved PBMC were present before DNA extraction.

Sequenced material: unsorted PBMCs, taken 0.3 years after starting antiretroviral therapy. V usage is TRBV29-1 and J usage is TRBJ1-1; D call uncertain. The receptor was derived from a man aged 18 to 29 with HIV. DNA of the CDR3: TGCAGCGTTGAACAGATTTCTTACACTGAAGCTTTCTTT. It codes for CSVEQISYTEAFF.